The 27 T cell receptor beta chains below were found in one sample sequenced in a study of graft-versus-host responses after intestinal transplantation. Their target antigens are unknown. The assay was immunoSEQ multiplex PCR, and TCRdb's table has in-frame clones only and misses some. In the table there are about 98,000 clones, around 83% of which are singletons. Source: unstimulated CD8+ T cells sorted from spleen or lymph node cells, taken before intestinal transplant. These receptors were taken from a human donor who received an intestinal transplant.

J is TRBJ1-1 and V is TRBV6-5, with D hard to call. The CDR3 consists of 14 residues. V gave up 5 bases and J gave up 5 bases, with 15 bases separating them. Germline V gene lookup returns CDR1 MNHEY and CDR2 SVGAGI. The chain's CDR3 is CASSPHFKGTEAFF. The CDR3 DNA follows: TGTGCCAGCAGTCCACATTTTAAGGGAACTGAAGCTTTCTTT.

This clone appeared a few times. The J gene is TRBJ2-7, the V gene TRBV2, with 11 bases lining up with TRBD1. CDR3 length: 18 residues. J gave up 3 bases and V 2 bases, and 12 bases lay outside the gene matches. Germline lookup yields CDR1 SNHLY and CDR2 FYNNEI. Here the CDR3 DNA reads TGTGCCAGCAGTGAAAATTTGTGGGGACAGGGGGGGAACTACGAGCAGTACTTC. As protein: CASSENLWGQGGNYEQYF.

The V call is TRBV29-1, the J call TRBJ1-2; a weak D match, TRBD1 (5 bases). The CDR3 spans 14 residues. Trimming stripped 7 bases from V and 3 bases from J, with 18 bases between. Germline CDR1 is SQVTM and CDR2 is ANQGSEA. The CDR3 region is CSAGPKQGHYGYTF. CDR3 DNA: TGCAGCGCGGGACCAAAGCAGGGCCACTATGGCTACACCTTC.

The chain is built from TRBV27 and TRBJ2-7, with no clear D. Germline values: CDR1 MNHEY, CDR2 SMNVEV (reference sequence). V lost 8 bases and J lost 6, with 20 bases in between. This CDR3 has 14 residues. The CDR3 loop reads CASRWNAGSSEQYF. DNA of the CDR3: TGTGCCAGCCGGTGGAATGCCGGGTCTTCCGAGCAGTACTTC.

The J gene is TRBJ1-2, the V gene TRBV27, with 10 bases fitting TRBD1. This CDR3 region has 16 residues. In germline, CDR1 is MNHEY, CDR2 SMNVEV (reference sequence). J lost 4 bases, V lost 5 bases, and 10 bases had no gene match. The CDR3 nucleotides read TGTGCCAGCAGTCCCTCACGGACAGGGGGAGGCTATGGCTACACCTTC. Translation gives CASSPSRTGGGYGYTF.

The V and J genes are TRBV7-9 and TRBJ1-2; D is uncertain. Germline V gives CDR1 SEHNR, CDR2 FQNEAQ (reference sequence). Trimming removed 3 bases at V and 5 bases at J, with 10 bases between. This CDR3 has 13 amino acids. The CDR3 DNA is TGTGCCAGCAGCTTTTTGCCCCTTTATGGCTACACCTTC. Translating gives CASSFLPLYGYTF.

The chain couples TRBV29-1 to TRBJ2-3; D is undetermined. The V end was cut by 5 bases, the J end by 1 base, with 13 bases between. The CDR3 is 14 amino acids. Germline CDR1 reads SQVTM; CDR2 reads ANQGSEA. CDR3 protein: CSVHPIERTDTQYF. DNA of the CDR3: TGCAGCGTTCACCCAATAGAGCGCACAGATACGCAGTATTTT.

Here the CDR3 DNA reads TGTGCCAGCAGTGAAAGGGGTAGCGAGAACACCGGGGAGCTGTTTTTT. Translated: CASSERGSENTGELFF. The V gene is TRBV2, the J gene TRBJ2-2; D is tentatively TRBD1 or TRBD2 (5 bases each). The CDR3 covers 16 residues. Germline V gene lookup returns CDR1 SNHLY and CDR2 FYNNEI. With 2 bases removed from V and 1 base from J, the gap between germline ends came to 11 bases. The full variable domain, in which reference TRBV2 and TRBJ2-2 provide the parts outside the CDR3, is EPEVTQTPSHQVTQMGQEVILRCVPISNHLYFYWYRQILGQKVEFLVSFYNNEISEKSEIFDDQFSVERPDGSNFTLKIRSTKLEDSAMYFCASSERGSENTGELFFGEGSRLTVL.

V and J are TRBV6-5 and TRBJ2-3; 13 bases align to TRBD2. V shed 2 bases and J 3 bases; nucleotides not matched to a gene: 2. Germline CDR1 is MNHEY and CDR2 is SVGAGI. The length of the CDR3 is 16 residues. The CDR3 DNA follows: TGTGCCAGCAGTTACACTAGCGGGGGGGCGACAGATACGCAGTATTTT. This translates into CASSYTSGGATDTQYF.

The chain is built from TRBV25-1 and TRBJ1-2; D is ambiguous. V shed 3 bases and J shed 8 bases, with 10 bases lying between them. The CDR3 consists of 12 residues. CDR1 and CDR2 from the germline V gene are MGHDK and SYGVNS. DNA of the CDR3: TGTGCCAGCAGTGATGTATTCGGGGGCTACACCTTC. Translating gives CASSDVFGGYTF.

The chain is built from TRBV18 and TRBJ1-3; no firm D call. The CDR3 length is 16 residues. Germline V gives CDR1 KGHSH, CDR2 LQKENI. Trimming removed 0 bases at V and 1 base at J, with 10 bases between. Written as DNA, the CDR3 is TGTGCCAGCTCACCACCACTGGCCGAATCTGGAAACACCATATATTTT. Its translation: CASSPPLAESGNTIYF.

A word on this clone: This sample includes further DNA sequences coding for the same CDR3. The chain links TRBV19 to TRBJ2-7; D is possibly TRBD2 (6 bases). The V gene's germline CDR1 is LNHDA and CDR2 SQIVND (reference sequence). Trimming pared 8 bases from V and 3 bases from J, leaving 17 bases between. The CDR3 extends over 14 amino acids. Here the CDR3 DNA reads TGTGCCAGTGGTCCTCCCGGGAGAATCTACGAGCAGTACTTC. Its translation: CASGPPGRIYEQYF.

This clone was counted between two and nine times. V gene TRBV5-4 combines with J gene TRBJ1-1; unclear D gene. This CDR3 has 13 amino acids. The V gene lost 2 bases and the J gene lost 4 bases, with 9 bases spanning the gap. Germline values: CDR1 SGHNT, CDR2 YYREEE (reference sequence). The CDR3 loop reads CASSFAGSTEAFF. The CDR3 DNA is TGTGCCAGCAGCTTTGCGGGCAGCACTGAAGCTTTCTTT.

This CDR3 is CASSQDQPVTEAFF. CDR3 DNA: TGTGCCAGCAGCCAAGATCAGCCGGTCACTGAAGCTTTCTTT. This chain connects TRBV4-2 to TRBJ1-1; D unclear. Trimming removed 0 bases from V and 4 bases from J, with 9 bases in between. CDR1 and CDR2 (germline): LGHNA, YNFKEQ. CDR3 length: 14 amino acids.

The V call is TRBV6-6, the J call TRBJ2-7; no reliable D call. CDR1 is MNHNY, CDR2 SVGAGI, per germline (reference sequence). V was clipped by 0 bases and J by 7 bases, with 10 bases between them. The CDR3 has 13 residues. The chain's CDR3 is CASSYSPAKEQYF. The CDR3 DNA sequence: TGTGCCAGCAGTTACTCGCCAGCGAAAGAGCAGTACTTC.

This clone came up a few times. This sequence is one base from a far larger clone and is likely a read error. This sample also contains other DNA sequences that code for the same CDR3. The rearrangement joins TRBV2 to TRBJ2-2; D tentatively fits TRBD1 or TRBD2 (7 bases each). Germline CDR1 is SNHLY and CDR2 is FYNNEI. The CDR3 has 14 residues. V was trimmed by 10 bases and J by 2 bases, leaving 14 bases between them. The CDR3 nucleotides are TGTGCCATCAGCGGGACAGTCAACACCGGGGAGCTGTTTTTT. It translates to CAISGTVNTGELFF.

V usage is TRBV7-6 and J usage is TRBJ2-3, with no clear D. The CDR3 totals 15 residues. V gave up 2 bases and J gave up 6 bases, with 15 bases separating them. Germline V gives CDR1 SGHVS, CDR2 FNYEAQ. CDR3 in DNA: TGTGCCAGCAGCTTATCAGCGACGAATGGCGATACGCAGTATTTT. It yields the protein CASSLSATNGDTQYF.

This chain uses TRBV11-2 with TRBJ2-7; weak D call: TRBD1 (6 bases). Trimming removed 1 base at V and 2 bases at J, with 21 bases between. Germline V gives CDR1 SGHAT, CDR2 FQNNGV. CDR3 length equals 18 residues. The CDR3 sequence: CASSLATRLAGDAYEQYF. The DNA of the CDR3 is TGTGCCAGCAGCTTAGCAACTAGATTGGCAGGGGACGCCTACGAGCAGTACTTC. Using reference TRBV11-2 and TRBJ2-7 for the parts outside the CDR3, the full variable domain is EAGVAQSPRYKIIEKRQSVAFWCNPISGHATLYWYQQILGQGPKLLIQFQNNGVVDDSQLPKDRFSAERLKGVDSTLKIQPAKLEDSAVYLCASSLATRLAGDAYEQYFGPGTRLTVT.

The genes are TRBV11-2 and TRBJ2-2; TRBD2 agrees at 16 bases. The germline V gene has CDR1 SGHAT and CDR2 FQNNGV. This CDR3 has 17 amino acids. J gave up 6 bases and V 4 bases, and 5 bases lay outside the gene matches. The chain's CDR3 is CASSWGLAGGGAGELFF. Here the CDR3 DNA reads TGTGCCAGCAGCTGGGGACTAGCGGGAGGGGGCGCCGGGGAGCTGTTTTTT.

The rearrangement joins TRBV11-2 to TRBJ2-7, with 9 bases that match TRBD2. This CDR3 has 14 amino acids. Germline V CDR1 and CDR2: SGHAT, FQNNGV. V shed 4 bases, J shed 4 bases, and the junction held 5 bases outside the gene matches. The CDR3 here is CASSSRLADYEQYF. Written as DNA, the CDR3 is TGTGCCAGCAGCTCACGACTAGCGGATTACGAGCAGTACTTC.

This clone has more than one count but fewer than ten. The chain has TRBV27 and TRBJ1-1, with a possible D match to TRBD1 (5 bases). This CDR3 has 11 residues. Germline values: CDR1 MNHEY, CDR2 SMNVEV (reference sequence). V was shortened by 6 bases and J by 7 bases, with 9 bases between the two germline ends. The CDR3 coding sequence is TGTGCCAGCAGCCGGAGGGGTGAAGCTTTCTTT. It yields the protein CASSRRGEAFF.

This clone was recorded once. The chain combines TRBV28 with TRBJ1-2, with D tentatively TRBD1 (5 bases). V was trimmed by 3 bases and J by 4 bases, leaving 9 bases between them. Germline V gene sequence: CDR1 MDHEN, CDR2 SYDVKM. CDR3 length equals 13 residues. The CDR3 sequence is CASSLKQGYGYTF. CDR3 nucleotides: TGTGCCAGCAGTTTGAAGCAGGGCTATGGCTACACCTTC.

The chain combines TRBV13 with TRBJ2-3; TRBD2 might be the D (5 bases). This CDR3 spans 13 amino acids. Trimming shortened V by 5 bases and J by 6 bases, and 12 bases separated the two germline ends. From germline, CDR1 is PRHDT and CDR2 FYEKMQ (reference sequence). CDR3 nucleotides: TGTGCCAGCAGCCCACCCCTAGCCGATACGCAGTATTTT. As protein: CASSPPLADTQYF.

The rearrangement links TRBV6-5 to TRBJ1-2; a weak D match, TRBD1 (6 bases). Trimming removed 3 bases from V and 8 bases from J, with 16 bases in between. CDR1 is MNHEY, CDR2 SVGAGI, per germline. The CDR3 extends over 14 amino acids. This chain's CDR3 is CASSYFQGLKGYTF. The CDR3 region has the DNA TGTGCCAGCAGTTATTTCCAGGGGTTAAAGGGCTACACCTTC.

The gene calls are TRBV6-5 and TRBJ2-2; 16 bases fit TRBD2. V trimming: 7 bases; J trimming: 10 bases; junction bases outside the gene matches: 6. Per germline, CDR1 MNHEY and CDR2 SVGAGI. The CDR3 is 15 residues long. The chain's CDR3 is CASTGTSGRAVELFF. DNA for the CDR3: TGTGCCAGCACCGGGACTAGCGGGAGGGCCGTGGAGCTGTTTTTT.

The chain uses TRBV7-6 and TRBJ2-7, with D possibly TRBD1 on 6 matching bases. The CDR3 totals 13 residues. V lost 3 bases to trimming and J lost 1 base, with 7 bases between them. Per the germline V gene, CDR1 is SGHVS and CDR2 is FNYEAQ. Here the CDR3 DNA reads TGTGCCAGCAGCTTCGACAGGTCCTACGAGCAGTACTTC. This translates into CASSFDRSYEQYF.

V usage is TRBV19 and J usage is TRBJ2-7; no definite D call. Germline-derived CDR1 and CDR2 are LNHDA and SQIVND (reference sequence). V was pared by 6 bases and J by 0 bases, with 9 bases between. The CDR3 runs 13 residues. The CDR3: CASRSGSSYEQYF. In nucleotides, the CDR3 is TGTGCCAGTAGGTCTGGGTCCTCCTACGAGCAGTACTTC.